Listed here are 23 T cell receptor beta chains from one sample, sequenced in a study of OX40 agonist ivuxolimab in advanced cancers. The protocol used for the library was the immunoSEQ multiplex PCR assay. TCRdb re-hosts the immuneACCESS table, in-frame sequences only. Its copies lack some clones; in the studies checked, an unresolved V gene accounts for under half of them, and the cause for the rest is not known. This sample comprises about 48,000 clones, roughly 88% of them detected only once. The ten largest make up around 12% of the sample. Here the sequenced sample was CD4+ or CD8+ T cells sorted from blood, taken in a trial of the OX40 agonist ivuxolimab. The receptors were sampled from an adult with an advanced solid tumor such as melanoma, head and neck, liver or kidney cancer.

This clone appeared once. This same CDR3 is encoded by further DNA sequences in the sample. DNA of the CDR3: TGCGCCAGCAGCCAGGGGGTCCTAGCGGGAGCCACAGATACGCAGTATTTT. Residues: CASSQGVLAGATDTQYF. The chain carries TRBV4-3 and TRBJ2-3; 10 bases align to TRBD2. Germline V CDR1 and CDR2: LGHNA, YSLEER. This CDR3 contains 17 residues. V was clipped by 3 bases and J by 2 bases; unmatched bases: 8.

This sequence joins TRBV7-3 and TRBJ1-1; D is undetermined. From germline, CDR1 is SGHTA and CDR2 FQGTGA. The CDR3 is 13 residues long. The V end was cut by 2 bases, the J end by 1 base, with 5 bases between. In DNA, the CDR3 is TGTGCCAGCAGCTTATACAGGAACACTGAAGCTTTCTTT. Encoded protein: CASSLYRNTEAFF. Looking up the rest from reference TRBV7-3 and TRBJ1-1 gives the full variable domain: GAGVSQTPSNKVTEKGKYVELRCDPISGHTALYWYRQSLGQGPEFLIYFQGTGAADDSGLPNDRFFAVRPEGSVSTLKIQRTERGDSAVYLCASSLYRNTEAFFGQGTRLTVV.

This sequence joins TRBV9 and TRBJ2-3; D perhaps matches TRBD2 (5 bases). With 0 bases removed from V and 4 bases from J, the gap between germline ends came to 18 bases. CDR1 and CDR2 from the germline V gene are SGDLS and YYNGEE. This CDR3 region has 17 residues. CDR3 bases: TGTGCCAGCAGCGTAGCTCGGACTGCGGTGGTGGCAGATACGCAGTATTTT. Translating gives CASSVARTAVVADTQYF. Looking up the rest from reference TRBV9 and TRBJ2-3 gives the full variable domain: DSGVTQTPKHLITATGQRVTLRCSPRSGDLSVYWYQQSLDQGLQFLIQYYNGEERAKGNILERFSAQQFPDLHSELNLSSLELGDSALYFCASSVARTAVVADTQYFGPGTRLTVL.

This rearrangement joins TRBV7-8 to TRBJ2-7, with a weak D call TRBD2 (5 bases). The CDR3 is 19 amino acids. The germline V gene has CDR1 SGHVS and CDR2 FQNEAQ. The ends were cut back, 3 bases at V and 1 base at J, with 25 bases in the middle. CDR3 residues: CASSFGSWGSETSSYEQYF. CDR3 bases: TGTGCCAGCAGCTTTGGTTCGTGGGGTAGCGAGACCTCTTCCTACGAGCAGTACTTC.

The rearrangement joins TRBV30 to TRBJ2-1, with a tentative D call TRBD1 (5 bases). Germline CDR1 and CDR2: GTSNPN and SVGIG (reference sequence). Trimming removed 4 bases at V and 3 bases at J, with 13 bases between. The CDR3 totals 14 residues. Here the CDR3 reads CAWTPRGHYNEQFF. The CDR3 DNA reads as TGTGCCTGGACCCCCCGAGGACACTACAATGAGCAGTTCTTC.

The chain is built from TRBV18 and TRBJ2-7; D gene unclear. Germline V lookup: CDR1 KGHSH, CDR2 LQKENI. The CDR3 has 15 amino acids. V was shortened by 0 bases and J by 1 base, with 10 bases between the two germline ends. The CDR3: CASSPPQGQSYEQYF. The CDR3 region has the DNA TGTGCCAGCTCACCACCGCAAGGGCAATCCTACGAGCAGTACTTC.

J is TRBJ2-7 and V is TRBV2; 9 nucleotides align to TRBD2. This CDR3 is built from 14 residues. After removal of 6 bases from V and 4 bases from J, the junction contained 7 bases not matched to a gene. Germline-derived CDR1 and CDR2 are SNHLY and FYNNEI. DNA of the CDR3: TGTGCCAGCAGCCCGACTAGCGGCTCTTACGAGCAGTACTTC. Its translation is CASSPTSGSYEQYF.

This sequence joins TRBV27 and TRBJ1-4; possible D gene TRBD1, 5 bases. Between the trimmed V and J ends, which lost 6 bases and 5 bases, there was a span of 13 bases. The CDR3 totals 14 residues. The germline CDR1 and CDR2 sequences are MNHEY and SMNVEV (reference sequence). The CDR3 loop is CASRSGGANEKLFF. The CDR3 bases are TGTGCCAGCAGGTCAGGAGGGGCAAATGAAAAACTGTTTTTT. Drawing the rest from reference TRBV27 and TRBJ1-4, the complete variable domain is EAQVTQNPRYLITVTGKKLTVTCSQNMNHEYMSWYRQDPGLGLRQIYYSMNVEVTDKGDVPEGYKVSRKEKRNFPLILESPSPNQTSLYFCASRSGGANEKLFFGSGTQLSVL.

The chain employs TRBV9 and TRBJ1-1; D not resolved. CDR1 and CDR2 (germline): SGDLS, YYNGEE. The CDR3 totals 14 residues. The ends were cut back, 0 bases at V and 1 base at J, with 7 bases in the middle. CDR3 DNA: TGTGCCAGCAGCGTAGTCCCGGGGAACACTGAAGCTTTCTTT. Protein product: CASSVVPGNTEAFF.

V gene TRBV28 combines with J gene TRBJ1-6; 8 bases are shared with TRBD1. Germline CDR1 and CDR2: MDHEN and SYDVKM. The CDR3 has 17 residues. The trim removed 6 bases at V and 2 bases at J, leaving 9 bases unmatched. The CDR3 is CASSGTGSEPYNSPLHF. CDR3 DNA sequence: TGTGCCAGCAGCGGGACAGGATCAGAACCCTATAATTCACCCCTCCACTTT.

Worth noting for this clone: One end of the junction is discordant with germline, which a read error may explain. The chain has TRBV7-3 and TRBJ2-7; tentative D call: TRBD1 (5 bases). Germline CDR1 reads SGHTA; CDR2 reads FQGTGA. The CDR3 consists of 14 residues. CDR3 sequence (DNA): TGCGCCAGCAGCCAAGCCCAGGGATTCTACGAGCAGTACTTC. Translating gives CASSQAQGFYEQYF. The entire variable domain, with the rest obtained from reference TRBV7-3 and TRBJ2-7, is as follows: GAGVSQTPSNKVTEKGKYVELRCDPISGHTALYWYRQSLGQGPEFLIYFQGTGAADDSGLPNDRFFAVRPEGSVSTLKIQRTERGDSAVYLCASSQAQGFYEQYFGPGTRLTVT.

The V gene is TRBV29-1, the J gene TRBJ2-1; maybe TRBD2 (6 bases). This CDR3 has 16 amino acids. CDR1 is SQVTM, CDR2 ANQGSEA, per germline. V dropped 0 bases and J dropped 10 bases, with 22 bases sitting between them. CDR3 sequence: CSVEDGGLYGEAEQFF. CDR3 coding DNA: TGCAGCGTTGAAGATGGAGGGTTATATGGAGAAGCCGAGCAGTTCTTC.

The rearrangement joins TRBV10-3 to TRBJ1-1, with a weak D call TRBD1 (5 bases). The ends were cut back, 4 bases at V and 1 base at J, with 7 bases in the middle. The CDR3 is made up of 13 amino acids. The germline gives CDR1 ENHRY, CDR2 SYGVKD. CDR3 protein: CAISAGANTEAFF. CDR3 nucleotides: TGTGCCATCAGTGCTGGGGCGAACACTGAAGCTTTCTTT.

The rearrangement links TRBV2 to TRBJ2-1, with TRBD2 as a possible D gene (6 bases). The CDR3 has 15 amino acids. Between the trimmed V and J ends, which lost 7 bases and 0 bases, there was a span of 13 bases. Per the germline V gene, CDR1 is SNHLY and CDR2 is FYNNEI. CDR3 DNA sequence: TGTGCCAGCAATGGGGAGGCGAGCTCCTACAATGAGCAGTTCTTC. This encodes CASNGEASSYNEQFF.

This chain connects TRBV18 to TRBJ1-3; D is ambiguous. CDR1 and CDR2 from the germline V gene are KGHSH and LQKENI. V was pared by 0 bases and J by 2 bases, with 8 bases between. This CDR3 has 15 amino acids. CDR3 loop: CASSPPNRAGNTIYF. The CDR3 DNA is TGTGCCAGCTCACCACCAAACAGAGCTGGAAACACCATATATTTT.

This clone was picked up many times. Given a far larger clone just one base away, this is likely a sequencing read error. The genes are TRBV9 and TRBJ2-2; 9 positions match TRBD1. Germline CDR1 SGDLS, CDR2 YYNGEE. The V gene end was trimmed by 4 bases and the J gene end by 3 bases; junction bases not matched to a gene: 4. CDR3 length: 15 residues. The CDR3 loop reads CASSFRDRDTGELFF. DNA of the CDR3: TGTGCCAGCAGCTTCCGGGACAGGGACACCGGGGAGCTGTTTTTT.

The CDR3 is CASSDSSGAFTDTQYF. The CDR3 DNA follows: TGTGCCAGCAGTGATTCATCAGGGGCGTTCACAGATACGCAGTATTTT. This chain uses TRBV2 with TRBJ2-3; a weak D match, TRBD1 (6 bases). The CDR3 runs 16 residues. Germline-derived CDR1 and CDR2 are SNHLY and FYNNEI. Trimming removed 3 bases from V and 2 bases from J, with 15 bases in between.

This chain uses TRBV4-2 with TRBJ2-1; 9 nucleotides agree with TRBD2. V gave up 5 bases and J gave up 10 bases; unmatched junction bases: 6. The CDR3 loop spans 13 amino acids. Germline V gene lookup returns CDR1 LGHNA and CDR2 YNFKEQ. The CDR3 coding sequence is TGTGCCAGCAGCGGGGGGCTAGCGGGAGAGCAGTTCTTC. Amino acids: CASSGGLAGEQFF.

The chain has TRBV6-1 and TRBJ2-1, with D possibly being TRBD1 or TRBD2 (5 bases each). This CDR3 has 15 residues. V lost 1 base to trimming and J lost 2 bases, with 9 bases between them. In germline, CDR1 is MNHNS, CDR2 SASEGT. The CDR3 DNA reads TGTGCCAGCAGTGAAGTGAGGGGAACCTACAATGAGCAGTTCTTC. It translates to CASSEVRGTYNEQFF.

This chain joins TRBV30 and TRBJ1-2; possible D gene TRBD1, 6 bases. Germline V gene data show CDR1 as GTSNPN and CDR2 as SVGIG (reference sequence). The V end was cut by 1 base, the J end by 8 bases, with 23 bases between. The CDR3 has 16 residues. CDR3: CAWSAQRDTSTTGYTF. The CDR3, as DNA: TGTGCCTGGAGTGCACAAAGGGACACCTCCACCACGGGCTACACCTTC. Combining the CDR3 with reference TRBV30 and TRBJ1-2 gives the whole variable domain SQTIHQWPATLVQPVGSPLSLECTVEGTSNPNLYWYRQAAGRGLQLLFYSVGIGQISSEVPQNLSASRPQDRQFILSSKKLLLSDSGFYLCAWSAQRDTSTTGYTFGSGTRLTVV.

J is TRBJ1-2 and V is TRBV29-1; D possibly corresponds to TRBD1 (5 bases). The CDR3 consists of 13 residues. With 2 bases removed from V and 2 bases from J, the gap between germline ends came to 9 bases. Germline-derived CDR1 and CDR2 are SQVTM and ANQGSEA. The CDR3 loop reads CSVERGINYGYTF. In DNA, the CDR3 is TGCAGCGTTGAAAGGGGTATCAACTATGGCTACACCTTC.

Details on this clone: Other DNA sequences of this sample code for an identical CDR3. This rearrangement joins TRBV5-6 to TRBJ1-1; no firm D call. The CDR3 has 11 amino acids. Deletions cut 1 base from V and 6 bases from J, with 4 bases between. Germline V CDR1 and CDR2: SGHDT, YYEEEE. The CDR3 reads CASSLLAEAFF. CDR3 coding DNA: TGTGCCAGCAGCTTGCTCGCTGAAGCTTTCTTT.

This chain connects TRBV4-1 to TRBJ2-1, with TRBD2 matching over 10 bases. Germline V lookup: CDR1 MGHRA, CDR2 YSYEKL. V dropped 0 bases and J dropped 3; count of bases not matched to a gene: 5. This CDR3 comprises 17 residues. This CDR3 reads CASSQDQLAGIYNEQFF. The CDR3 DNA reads TGCGCCAGCAGCCAAGACCAACTAGCGGGGATCTACAATGAGCAGTTCTTC.